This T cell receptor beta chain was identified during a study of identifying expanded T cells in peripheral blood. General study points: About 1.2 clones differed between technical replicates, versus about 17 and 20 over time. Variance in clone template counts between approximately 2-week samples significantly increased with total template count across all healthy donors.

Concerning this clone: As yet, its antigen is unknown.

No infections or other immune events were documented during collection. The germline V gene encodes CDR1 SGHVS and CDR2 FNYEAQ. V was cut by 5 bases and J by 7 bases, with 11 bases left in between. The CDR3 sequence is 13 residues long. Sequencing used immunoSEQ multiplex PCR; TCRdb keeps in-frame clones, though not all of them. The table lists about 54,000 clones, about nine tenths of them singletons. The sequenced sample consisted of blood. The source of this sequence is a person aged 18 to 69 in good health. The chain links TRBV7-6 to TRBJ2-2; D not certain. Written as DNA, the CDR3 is TGTGCCAGCAGCCCCCGGCGCTTCGGGGAGCTGTTTTTT. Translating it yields CASSPRRFGELFF.